This passage covers 23 T cell receptor beta chains from one sample sequenced in a study of blood T cell repertoires in COVID-19. The assay was immunoSEQ multiplex PCR, and TCRdb's table has in-frame clones only and misses some. The sample has approximately 65,000 clones; about 86% are singletons. Sequencing was performed on peripheral blood. The receptor source for this set is a man in his forties or fifties with acute or convalescent COVID-19.

The gene calls are TRBV27 and TRBJ2-5, with TRBD1 matching 8 bases. V was pared by 2 bases and J by 5 bases, with 7 bases of the junction left unmatched. CDR1 MNHEY and CDR2 SMNVEV come from the germline V gene (reference sequence). This CDR3 contains 15 residues. The CDR3 here is CASSLMGDRGETQYF. In DNA, the CDR3 is TGTGCCAGCAGTTTAATGGGCGACAGGGGTGAGACCCAGTACTTC.

The chain uses TRBV11-2 and TRBJ2-7; 7 bases fit TRBD2. Unmatched junction bases numbered 1, after V lost 3 bases and J lost 2 bases. Germline-derived CDR1 and CDR2 are SGHAT and FQNNGV. The CDR3 sequence is 13 residues long. The CDR3 region has the DNA TGTGCCAGCAGCTTCGGGACTACCTACGAGCAGTACTTC. The encoded protein is CASSFGTTYEQYF.

The V call is TRBV10-3, the J call TRBJ2-3; D gene ambiguous. The germline CDR1 and CDR2 sequences are ENHRY and SYGVKD. This CDR3 contains 13 residues. The ends were cut back, 2 bases at V and 3 bases at J, with 6 bases in the middle. The CDR3 DNA is TGTGCCATCAGTGAGCCACTGACAGATACGCAGTATTTT. Protein sequence: CAISEPLTDTQYF.

This clone occurred once. This same CDR3 is encoded by further DNA sequences in the sample. The chain recombines TRBV30 with TRBJ2-2; 9 bases are a match to TRBD2. Germline trimming cut 8 bases from V and 4 bases from J; bases unmatched to any gene: 20. Germline values: CDR1 GTSNPN, CDR2 SVGIG (reference sequence). This CDR3 spans 18 amino acids. CDR3 sequence reads: CARGRGGVSGVGTGELFF. The CDR3 DNA sequence: TGTGCCCGGGGGCGGGGGGGGGTGTCGGGAGTGGGCACCGGGGAGCTGTTTTTT.

V usage is TRBV23-1 and J usage is TRBJ1-3; perhaps TRBD1 as D (6 bases). TRBV23-1 is an ORF, and what it does is uncertain. This CDR3 region has 20 residues. The ends were cut back, 5 bases at V and 3 bases at J, with 29 bases in the middle. CDR3 nucleotide sequence: TGCGCCAGCAGTTATGAACGCCCGGGACACCCAAAGGCTTATGGAAACACCATATATTTT. Translated: CASSYERPGHPKAYGNTIYF.

The chain couples TRBV7-3 to TRBJ2-7, with 7 bases aligning to TRBD2. Trimming removed 5 bases from V and 3 bases from J; junction bases left unmatched: 10. The CDR3 is made up of 15 amino acids. Germline V lookup: CDR1 SGHTA, CDR2 FQGTGA. CDR3 sequence: CASSLSGNLNYEQYF. CDR3 nucleotide sequence: TGTGCCAGCAGCCTGAGCGGGAACCTCAACTACGAGCAGTACTTC.

The chain links TRBV27 to TRBJ1-5; TRBD1 agrees at 9 bases. The CDR3 is 15 residues long. With 3 bases clipped from V and 4 bases from J, the junction kept 4 bases outside the gene matches. The V gene's germline CDR1 is MNHEY and CDR2 SMNVEV (reference sequence). Written as DNA, the CDR3 is TGTGCCAGCAGTTTCGGGACAGGGTTGAATCAGCCCCAGCATTTT. Protein product: CASSFGTGLNQPQHF.

This clone was found once. The rearrangement links TRBV19 to TRBJ1-6; tentative D call: TRBD1 (6 bases). The CDR3 is 14 amino acids. CDR1 and CDR2 from the germline V gene are LNHDA and SQIVND (reference sequence). V lost 4 bases and J 9 bases, leaving 13 bases between the germline ends. CDR3 region: CASSTTGLSSPLHF. CDR3 DNA: TGTGCCAGTAGTACCACAGGGCTGAGTTCACCCCTCCACTTT.

The genes are TRBV5-6 and TRBJ2-3; no definite D call. Per the germline V gene, CDR1 is SGHDT and CDR2 is YYEEEE. The V and J ends lost 0 bases and 6 bases respectively, with 2 bases between them. This CDR3 is built from 11 residues. The CDR3: CASSLADTQYF. The CDR3 nucleotides read TGTGCCAGCAGCTTGGCTGATACGCAGTATTTT.

This rearrangement joins TRBV5-1 to TRBJ1-4, with D perhaps matching TRBD1 (6 bases). Germline V lookup: CDR1 SGHRS, CDR2 YFSETQ. Trimming stripped 4 bases from V and 7 bases from J, with 17 bases between. The CDR3 extends over 15 amino acids. CDR3 amino acids: CASSLLQGSGEKLFF. CDR3 bases: TGCGCCAGCAGCCTACTACAGGGAAGCGGTGAAAAACTGTTTTTT.

J is TRBJ1-5 and V is TRBV12-3 or TRBV12-4; TRBD1 is a possible D gene (5 bases). CDR3 size: 13 residues. Trimming removed 5 bases at V and 4 bases at J, with 9 bases between. Written as DNA, the CDR3 is TGTGCCAGCAGTCAGGGTAAGAATCAGCCCCAGCATTTT. Its protein product is CASSQGKNQPQHF.

This clone showed up just a few times. This sequence joins TRBV3-1 (or the pseudogene TRBV3-2) and TRBJ1-4, with 10 bases that match TRBD1. Germline V CDR1 and CDR2: LGHDT, YNNKEL (reference sequence). The CDR3 is 15 residues long. Losses at the gene ends were 1 base for V and 7 bases for J; bases not matched to a gene: 3. CDR3 loop: CASSQGQGAAEKLFF. The CDR3 DNA reads TGTGCCAGCAGCCAAGGACAGGGGGCCGCTGAAAAACTGTTTTTT.

CDR3 protein: CASRRQGIGYTF. For the CDR3, the DNA is TGTGCCAGCAGGAGACAGGGGATTGGCTACACCTTC. This chain links TRBV5-6 with TRBJ1-2; 8 nucleotides line up with TRBD1. V shed 5 bases, J shed 7 bases, and the junction held 4 bases outside the gene matches. The V gene's germline CDR1 is SGHDT and CDR2 YYEEEE. The CDR3 totals 12 residues. Drawing the rest from reference TRBV5-6 and TRBJ1-2, the complete variable domain is DAGVTQSPTHLIKTRGQQVTLRCSPKSGHDTVSWYQQALGQGPQFIFQYYEEEERQRGNFPDRFSGHQFPNYSSELNVNALLLGDSALYLCASRRQGIGYTFGSGTRLTVV.

The chain joins TRBV7-3 to TRBJ2-5; 7 bases line up with TRBD1. This CDR3 comprises 15 residues. Germline-derived CDR1 and CDR2 are SGHTA and FQGTGA. Trimming took 5 bases from V and 2 from J; bases not matched to a gene: 8. The CDR3 reads CASSLAGTVQETQYF. The CDR3 region has the DNA TGTGCCAGCAGCCTAGCCGGGACAGTACAAGAGACCCAGTACTTC.

The genes are TRBV7-9 and TRBJ2-3, with 7 bases matching TRBD1. This CDR3 comprises 14 residues. Unmatched junction bases numbered 4, after V lost 5 bases and J lost 2 bases. Germline V gene data show CDR1 as SEHNR and CDR2 as FQNEAQ (reference sequence). As DNA, the CDR3 is TGTGCCAGCAGCATACAGGGGATCACAGATACGCAGTATTTT. Translating it yields CASSIQGITDTQYF.

In DNA form, the CDR3 reads TGTGCCAGCACCTCTTATCGTGGCTACACCTTC. Translation gives CASTSYRGYTF. The rearrangement uses TRBV14 and TRBJ1-2; D is ambiguous. Trimming removed 7 bases from V and 7 bases from J, with 10 bases in between. Germline CDR1 SGHDN, CDR2 FVKESK. The CDR3 extends over 11 amino acids.

The chain joins TRBV27 to TRBJ2-2; 10 positions match TRBD2. The CDR3 sequence is 15 residues long. Germline V gene sequence: CDR1 MNHEY, CDR2 SMNVEV (reference sequence). With 2 bases clipped from V and 4 bases from J, the junction kept 1 base outside the gene matches. CDR3 in amino acids: CASSLSGRATGELFF. Written as DNA, the CDR3 is TGTGCCAGCAGTTTAAGCGGGAGGGCCACCGGGGAGCTGTTTTTT.

J is TRBJ1-2 and V is TRBV6-5, with D tentatively TRBD1 (6 bases). Germline assignment: CDR1 MNHEY and CDR2 SVGAGI. This CDR3 is 12 amino acids long. The germline V and J ends were trimmed by 7 bases and 8 bases, with 14 bases remaining between them. For the CDR3, the DNA is TGTGCCAGCAACTCCAGGGGTCGAGGCTACACCTTC. Translating it yields CASNSRGRGYTF.

This clone was observed a few times. V usage is TRBV28 and J usage is TRBJ2-7; possible D gene TRBD2, 5 bases. The V end was cut by 8 bases, the J end by 1 base, with 15 bases between. In germline, CDR1 is MDHEN, CDR2 SYDVKM. The CDR3 consists of 14 residues. The CDR3 DNA follows: TGTGCCAGCGTCCTTTCGAGCGGTTCCTACGAGCAGTACTTC. The encoded protein is CASVLSSGSYEQYF.

This rearrangement joins TRBV14 to TRBJ2-7; 10 positions agree with TRBD1. With 6 bases clipped from V and 2 bases from J, the junction kept 4 bases outside the gene matches. The V gene's germline CDR1 is SGHDN and CDR2 FVKESK. The CDR3 has 14 amino acids. The chain's CDR3 is CASRSGQGAYEQYF. Here the CDR3 DNA reads TGTGCCAGCAGGAGCGGACAGGGGGCCTACGAGCAGTACTTC.

CDR3 coding DNA: TGTGCCAGCAGAGACCGGGATTCCCTGGCCTACGAGCAGTACTTC. Protein: CASRDRDSLAYEQYF. The rearrangement uses TRBV6-5 and TRBJ2-7; possible D gene TRBD2, 5 bases. The V gene lost 6 bases and the J gene lost 2 bases, with 17 bases spanning the gap. The CDR3 is made up of 15 amino acids. Germline V gene sequence: CDR1 MNHEY, CDR2 SVGAGI.

J is TRBJ2-7 and V is TRBV10-3; D remains unclear. The germline V gene has CDR1 ENHRY and CDR2 SYGVKD. This CDR3 spans 15 amino acids. The V and J ends lost 0 bases and 2 bases respectively, with 11 bases between them. The CDR3 is CAISESSTNTYEQYF. The CDR3 nucleotides are TGTGCCATCAGTGAGTCGAGCACCAATACCTACGAGCAGTACTTC.

The V and J genes are TRBV28 and TRBJ1-2, with no clear D. Germline V gives CDR1 MDHEN, CDR2 SYDVKM. This CDR3 region has 13 residues. V was clipped by 4 bases and J by 6 bases, with 12 bases between them. CDR3 amino acids: CASSWAREDGYTF. In DNA, the CDR3 is TGTGCCAGCAGTTGGGCCAGAGAAGATGGCTACACCTTC.